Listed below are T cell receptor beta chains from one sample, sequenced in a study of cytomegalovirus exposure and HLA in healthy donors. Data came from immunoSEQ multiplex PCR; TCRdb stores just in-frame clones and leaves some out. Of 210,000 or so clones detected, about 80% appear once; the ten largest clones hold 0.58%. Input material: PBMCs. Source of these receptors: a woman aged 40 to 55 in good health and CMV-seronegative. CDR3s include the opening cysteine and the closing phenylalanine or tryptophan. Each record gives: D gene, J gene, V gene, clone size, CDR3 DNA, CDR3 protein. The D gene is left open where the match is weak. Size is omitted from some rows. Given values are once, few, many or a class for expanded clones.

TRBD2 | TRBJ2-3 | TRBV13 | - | TGTGCCAGCAGCTTAGATCGGGCGGGGGGGGATACGCAGTATTTT | CASSLDRAGGDTQYF
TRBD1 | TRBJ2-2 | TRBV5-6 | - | TGTGCCAGCAGCTCAGACCAGGACAGGACGAACACCGGGGAGCTGTTTTTT | CASSSDQDRTNTGELFF
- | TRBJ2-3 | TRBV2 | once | TGTGCCAGCAGTGAAGGGGCCTACACAGATACGCAGTATTTT | CASSEGAYTDTQYF
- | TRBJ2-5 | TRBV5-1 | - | TGCGCCAGCAGCTTGACCGCGTTCCAAGAGACCCAGTACTTC | CASSLTAFQETQYF
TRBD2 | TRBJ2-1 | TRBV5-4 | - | TGTGCCAGCAGCCCCCCCAACTTGAGACTTAGCGGGGGGGCCGGTGAGCAGTTCTTC | CASSPPNLRLSGGAGEQFF
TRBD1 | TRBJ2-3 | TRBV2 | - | TGTGCCAGCAGTTTAGAGGGACAGGGCACAGATACGCAGTATTTT | CASSLEGQGTDTQYF
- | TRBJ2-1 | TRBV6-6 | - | TGTGCCAGCAGTTACTCAGGGGTTGAGCAGTTCTTC | CASSYSGVEQFF
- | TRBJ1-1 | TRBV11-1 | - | TGTGCCAGCAGCTCAACAGGTTCTCGCACTGAAGCTTTCTTT | CASSSTGSRTEAFF
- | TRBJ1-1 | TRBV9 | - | TGTGCCAGCAGCCCGGGAACAGGGTTCAGCATGAACACTGAAGCTTTCTTT | CASSPGTGFSMNTEAFF
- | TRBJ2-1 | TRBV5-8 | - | TGTGCCAGCAGCACGATTAGCGATGAGCAGTTCTTC | CASSTISDEQFF
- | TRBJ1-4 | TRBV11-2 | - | TGTGCCAGCAGCTTAGATCCCGGGGCTAATGAAAAACTGTTTTTT | CASSLDPGANEKLFF
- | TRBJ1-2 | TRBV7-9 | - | TGTGCCAGCAGCTTATCACAGTATTATGGCTACACCTTC | CASSLSQYYGYTF
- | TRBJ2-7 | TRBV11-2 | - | TGTGCCAGCAGCTTAGATCTCGGGAGATACGAGCAGTACTTC | CASSLDLGRYEQYF
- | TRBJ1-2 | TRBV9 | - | TGTGCCAGCAGCGTACTGAGCTCCTCCTATGGCTACACCTTC | CASSVLSSSYGYTF
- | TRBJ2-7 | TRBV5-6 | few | TGTGCCAGCAGCTTGCAGTACGAGCAGTACTTC | CASSLQYEQYF
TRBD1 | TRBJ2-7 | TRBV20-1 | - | TGCAGTGCGCCCACAGGGGACGAGCAGTACTTC | CSAPTGDEQYF
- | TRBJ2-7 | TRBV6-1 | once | TGTGCCATCTTAGGACAAAACGAGCAGTACTTC | CAILGQNEQYF
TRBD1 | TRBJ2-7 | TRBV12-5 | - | TGTGCTAGTGGTTTGTACGGGACAGACCCATACGAGCAGTACTTC | CASGLYGTDPYEQYF
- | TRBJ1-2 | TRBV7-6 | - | TGTGCCAGCAGCTCAGCCATAAACCGACACAACTATGGCTACACCTTC | CASSSAINRHNYGYTF
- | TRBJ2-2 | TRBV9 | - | TGTGCCAGCAGCGTAGTGGGTTCCGGGGGGAACACCGGGGAGCTGTTTTTT | CASSVVGSGGNTGELFF
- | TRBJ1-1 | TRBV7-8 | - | TGTGCCAGCAGCTCTATTAGATGGCAAGGGGGATTCACTGAAGCTTTCTTT | CASSSIRWQGGFTEAFF
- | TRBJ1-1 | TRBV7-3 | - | TGTGCCAGCAGCCAAGGGCCCCGGGGTGGCACTGAAGCTTTCTTT | CASSQGPRGGTEAFF
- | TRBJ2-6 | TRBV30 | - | TGTGCCTGGACAGGGTACGGGGCCAACGTCCTGACTTTC | CAWTGYGANVLTF
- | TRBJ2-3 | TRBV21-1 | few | TGTGCCAGCAGCAAAGCGATGACTAGCGGGGGCCCAAATACGCAGTATTTT | CASSKAMTSGGPNTQYF
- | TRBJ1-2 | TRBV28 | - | TGTGCCAGCAGTTTAGGGGGGTACGGCTACACCTTC | CASSLGGYGYTF
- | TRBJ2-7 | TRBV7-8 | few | TGTGCCAGCAGCTCCCGTTTAGCGGCCTACGAGCAGTACTTC | CASSSRLAAYEQYF
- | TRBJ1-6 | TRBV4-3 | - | TGCGCCAGCAGCCAAGTCAGTAACTATAATTCACCCCTCCACTTT | CASSQVSNYNSPLHF
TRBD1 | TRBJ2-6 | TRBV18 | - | TGTGCCAGCTCACCTCAGGGGGCTGGGGCCAACGTCCTGACTTTC | CASSPQGAGANVLTF
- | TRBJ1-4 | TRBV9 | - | TGTGCCAGCAGCCCACAGACAACTAATGAAAAACTGTTTTTT | CASSPQTTNEKLFF
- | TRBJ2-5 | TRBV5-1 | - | TGCGCCAGCAGCCCGACAGGCCTTCAAGAGACCCAGTACTTC | CASSPTGLQETQYF
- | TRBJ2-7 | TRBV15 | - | TGTGCCACCAGCAGAGTCCAGGAAAGTTGGTACGAGCAGTACTTC | CATSRVQESWYEQYF
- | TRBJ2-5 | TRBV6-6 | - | TGTGCCAGCAGTTACGGCGCGGGCCGGGAGACCCAGTACTTC | CASSYGAGRETQYF
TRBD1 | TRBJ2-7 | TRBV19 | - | TGTGCCAGTAGTATAGGTTACAGGGGCTACGAGCAGTACTTC | CASSIGYRGYEQYF
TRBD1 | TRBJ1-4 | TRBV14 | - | TGTGCCAGCAGCCAAGGCCCCGGGACAGGGGATGAAAAACTGTTTTTT | CASSQGPGTGDEKLFF
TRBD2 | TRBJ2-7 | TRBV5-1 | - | TGCGCCAGCAGCTTGTCGACTAGCGGGTACGAGCAGTACTTC | CASSLSTSGYEQYF
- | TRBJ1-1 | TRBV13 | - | TGTGCCAGCAGCGACCCCGCAGGGAACACTGAAGCTTTCTTT | CASSDPAGNTEAFF
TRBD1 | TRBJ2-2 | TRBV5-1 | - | TGCGCCAGCAGCTTGGAGGGGGACAGGTTGTATGGGGAGCTGTTTTTT | CASSLEGDRLYGELFF
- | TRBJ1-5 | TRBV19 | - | TGTGCCAGTAGTATCGGGGGCAATCAGCCCCAGCATTTT | CASSIGGNQPQHF
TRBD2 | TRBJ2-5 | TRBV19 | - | TGTGCCAGTAGTATAGGCGGCCCGAGCGGGGGGGCCGGGACCCAGTACTTC | CASSIGGPSGGAGTQYF
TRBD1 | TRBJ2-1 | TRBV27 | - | TGTGCCAGCAGTTTCCCGGACAGGGTGGCTAGAAATGAGCAGTTCTTC | CASSFPDRVARNEQFF
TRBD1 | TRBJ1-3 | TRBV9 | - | TGTGCCAGCAGCGGGACAGGGGGCGAAAACACCATATATTTT | CASSGTGGENTIYF
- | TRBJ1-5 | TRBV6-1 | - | TGTGCCAGCTCTCACAGGGAAAGGGATCAGCCCCAGCATTTT | CASSHRERDQPQHF
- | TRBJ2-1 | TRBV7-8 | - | TGTGCCAGCAGCTTCGGGGGTCTACACTCCTACAATGAGCAGTTCTTC | CASSFGGLHSYNEQFF
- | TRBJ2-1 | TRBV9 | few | TGTGCCAGCAGCGTAGCCCCCAGCTCCTACAATGAGCAGTTCTTC | CASSVAPSSYNEQFF
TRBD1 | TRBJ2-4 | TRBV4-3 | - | TGCGCCAGCAGCCAAGATAGGCCCACAGGGGGCAAAAACATTCAGTACTTC | CASSQDRPTGGKNIQYF
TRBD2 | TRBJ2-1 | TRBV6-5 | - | TGTGCCAGCAGTAACAGACGGACTAGCCACAATGAGCAGTTCTTC | CASSNRRTSHNEQFF
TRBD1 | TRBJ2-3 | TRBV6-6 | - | TGTGCCAGCAGCCAACAGGGGCGAGGCAGCACAGATACGCAGTATTTT | CASSQQGRGSTDTQYF
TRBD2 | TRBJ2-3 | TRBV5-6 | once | TGTGCCAGCAGCTTAGGACTAGCGCAAGATACGCAGTATTTT | CASSLGLAQDTQYF
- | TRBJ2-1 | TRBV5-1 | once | TGCGCCAGCAGCTTCCGAGGGGGTAACAATGAGCAGTTCTTC | CASSFRGGNNEQFF
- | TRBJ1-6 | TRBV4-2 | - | TGTGCCAGCAGCCAAGGTGTGTTGGAGGATAATTCACCCCTCCACTTT | CASSQGVLEDNSPLHF
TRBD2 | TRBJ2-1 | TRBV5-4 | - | TGTGCCAGCAGCTTGGATCGGGGGGGCTTCAATGAGCAGTTCTTC | CASSLDRGGFNEQFF
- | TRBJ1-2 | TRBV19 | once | TGTGCCTCATCGGCGGGGGGCGCAACTAAAATGGGCTATGGCTACACCTTC | CASSAGGATKMGYGYTF
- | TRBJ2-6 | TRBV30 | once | TGTGCCTCCCCGAGTTCTGGGGCCAACGTCCTGACTTTC | CASPSSGANVLTF
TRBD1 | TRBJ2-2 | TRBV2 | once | TGTGCCAGCATGAAGGGCGAGGGGGCAGTTACCGGGGAGCTGTTTTTT | CASMKGEGAVTGELFF
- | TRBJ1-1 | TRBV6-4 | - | TGTGCCAGCAGTGACTCTATGGGACTGGCTTTCTTT | CASSDSMGLAFF
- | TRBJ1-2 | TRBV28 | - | TGTGCCAGCAGTTCAAGGGGGGGCGCGGGCTATGGCTACACCTTC | CASSSRGGAGYGYTF
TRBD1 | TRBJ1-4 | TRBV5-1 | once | TGCGCCAGCAGCTCGGGACAGGTGGGGGGAACTAATGAAAAACTGTTTTTT | CASSSGQVGGTNEKLFF
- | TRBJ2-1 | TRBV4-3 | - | TGCGCCAGCAGCCAGATGGCGGGTGGCACCTACAATGAGCAGTTCTTC | CASSQMAGGTYNEQFF
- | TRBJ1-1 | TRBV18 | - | TGTGCCAGCTCACCACTACCGACAGGTGGGAGGAACACTGAAGCTTTCTTT | CASSPLPTGGRNTEAFF
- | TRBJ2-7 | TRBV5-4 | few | TGTGCCAGCAGCTTGGGCGGGACGGGGTCAGGACACGAGCAGTACTTC | CASSLGGTGSGHEQYF